This TCR beta chain was obtained from a study of shared clonotypes between healthy human individuals. Study background: Each donor's CD4 naive and CD4 memory cells filled three plates apiece, CD8 naive two, and CD8 memory one.

The CDR3 is made up of 14 amino acids. V lost 1 base and J 5 bases, leaving 8 bases between the germline ends. CDR1 and CDR2 from the germline V gene are MGHDK and SYGVNS. Concerning this clone: Its matching antigen is unknown.

The run depth of the assay was deep. Profiling relied on immunoSEQ multiplex PCR, and the TCRdb table lists in-frame clones only, not all of them. The table shows some 2 million clones, with over 85% occurring only once. Overall study results and limits: Lower generation probabilities were found for non-shared clonotypes than for those shared by all four donors.

Negatively enriched CD4+ T cells were divided by CD45RA into naive and memory. This chain uses TRBV25-1 with TRBJ2-2; a possible D gene is TRBD2 (6 bases). Sequencing was carried out using naive CD4+ T cells sorted from blood. Subset indicated: CD45RA+ positively selected. This clonotype was sampled from a man younger than 35 in good health. The CDR3 region has the DNA TGTGCCAGCAGTGAATTGGAGGGAACCGGGGAGCTGTTTTTT. This encodes CASSELEGTGELFF.